This TCR beta chain was found in a study of vaccination and CD4 T cells after COVID-19. In the study overall: The makeup of the convalescents was six males and four females, two of them Hispanic. Typically, post-vaccine samples were obtained a median approximately 74 days after dose two, within a range of 14 to 241.

Oncomine TCR Beta short-read sequencing was applied to DNA from cultured CD4+ T cells. After culture, CD4+ T cells served as the source for genomic DNA extraction. TCRdb independently ran MiXCR on the PCR reads; one entry per CDR3 protein. The sample yields around 15,000 distinct CDR3 sequences, 21% seen once. The treatment denotes: roughly 10-day PBMC culture with coronavirus spike peptide pools or control peptides (ViraFEST assay). The ViraFEST method relied on peptide pools to expand antigen-specific T cells, followed by TCR sequencing. As concerns this clonotype: The antigen is not known.

The germline gives CDR1 MNHEY, CDR2 SVGEGT. The V gene lost 5 bases and the J gene lost 2 bases, with 11 bases spanning the gap. The CDR3 length is 14 residues. The genes are TRBV6-2 or TRBV6-3 and TRBJ2-3, with D possibly TRBD1 on 6 matching bases. The clonotype comes from a human donor who received a COVID-19 vaccine. The sample in question was CD4+ T cells from blood, cultured in vitro, obtained before SARS-CoV-2 vaccination. CDR3 DNA: TGTGCCAGCAGTGACAGGATTGTCACAGATACGCAGTATTTT. It encodes CASSDRIVTDTQYF.